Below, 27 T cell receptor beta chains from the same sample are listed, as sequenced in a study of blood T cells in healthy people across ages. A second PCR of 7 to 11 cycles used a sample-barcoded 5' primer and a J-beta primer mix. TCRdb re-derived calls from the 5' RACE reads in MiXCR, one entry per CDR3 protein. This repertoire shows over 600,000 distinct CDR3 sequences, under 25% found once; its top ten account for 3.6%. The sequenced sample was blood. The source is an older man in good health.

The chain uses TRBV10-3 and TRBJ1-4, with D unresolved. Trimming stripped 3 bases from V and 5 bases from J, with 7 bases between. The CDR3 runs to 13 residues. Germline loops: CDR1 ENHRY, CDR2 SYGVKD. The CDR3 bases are TGTGCCATCAGTGAATTCCAGAATGAAAAACTGTTTTTT. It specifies CAISEFQNEKLFF.

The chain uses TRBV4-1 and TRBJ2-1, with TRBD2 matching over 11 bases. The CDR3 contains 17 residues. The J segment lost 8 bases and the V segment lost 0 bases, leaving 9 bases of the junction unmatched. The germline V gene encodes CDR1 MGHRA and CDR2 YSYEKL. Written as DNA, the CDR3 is TGCGCCAGCAGCCAAGATGGGGCCGGGACTAGCGGTGATGAGCAGTTCTTC. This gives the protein CASSQDGAGTSGDEQFF.

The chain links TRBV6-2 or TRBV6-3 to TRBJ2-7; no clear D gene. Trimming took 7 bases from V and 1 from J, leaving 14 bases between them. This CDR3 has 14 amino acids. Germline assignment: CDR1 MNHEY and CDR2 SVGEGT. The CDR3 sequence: CASTYDTVSYEQYF. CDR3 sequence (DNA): TGTGCCAGCACCTACGACACGGTTTCCTACGAGCAGTACTTC.

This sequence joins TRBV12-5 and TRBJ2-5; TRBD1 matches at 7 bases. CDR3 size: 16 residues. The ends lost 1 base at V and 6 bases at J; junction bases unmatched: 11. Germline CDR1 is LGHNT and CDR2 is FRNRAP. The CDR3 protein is CASGLGGTEIRQTQYF. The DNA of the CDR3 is TGTGCTAGTGGTTTGGGGGGGACAGAGATCCGGCAGACCCAGTACTTC.

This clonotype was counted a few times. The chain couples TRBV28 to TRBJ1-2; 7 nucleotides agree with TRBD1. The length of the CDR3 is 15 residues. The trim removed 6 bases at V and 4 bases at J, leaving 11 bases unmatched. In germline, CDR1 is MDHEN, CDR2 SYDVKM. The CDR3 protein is CASRVGTAPIYGYTF. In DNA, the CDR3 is TGTGCCAGCAGGGTCGGGACAGCGCCCATCTATGGCTACACCTTC.

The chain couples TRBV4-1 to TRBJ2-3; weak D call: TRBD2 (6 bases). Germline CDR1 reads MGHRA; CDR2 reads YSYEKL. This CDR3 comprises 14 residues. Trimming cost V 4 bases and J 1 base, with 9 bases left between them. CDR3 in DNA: TGCGCCAGCAGCCGGGAGGCCGGCACAGATACGCAGTATTTT. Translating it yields CASSREAGTDTQYF.

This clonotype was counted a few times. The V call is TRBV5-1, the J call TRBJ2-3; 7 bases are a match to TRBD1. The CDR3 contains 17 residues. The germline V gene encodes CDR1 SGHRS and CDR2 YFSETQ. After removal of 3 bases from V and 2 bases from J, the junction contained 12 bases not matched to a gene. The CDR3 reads CASSSSDRAGITDTQYF. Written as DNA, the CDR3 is TGCGCCAGCAGCTCCAGCGACAGGGCTGGAATCACAGATACGCAGTATTTT.

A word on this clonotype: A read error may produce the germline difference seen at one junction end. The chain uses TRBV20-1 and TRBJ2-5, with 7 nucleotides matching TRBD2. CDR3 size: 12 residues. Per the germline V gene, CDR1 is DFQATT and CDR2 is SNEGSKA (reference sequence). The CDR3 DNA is TGCGGTGCTGGCTTAGCGGGAGAGACCCAGTACTTC. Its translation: CGAGLAGETQYF.

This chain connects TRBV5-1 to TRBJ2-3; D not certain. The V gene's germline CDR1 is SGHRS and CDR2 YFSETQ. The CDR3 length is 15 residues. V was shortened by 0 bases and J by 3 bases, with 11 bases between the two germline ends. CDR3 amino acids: CASSLDGVWTDTQYF. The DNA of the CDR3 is TGCGCCAGCAGCTTGGATGGGGTCTGGACAGATACGCAGTATTTT.

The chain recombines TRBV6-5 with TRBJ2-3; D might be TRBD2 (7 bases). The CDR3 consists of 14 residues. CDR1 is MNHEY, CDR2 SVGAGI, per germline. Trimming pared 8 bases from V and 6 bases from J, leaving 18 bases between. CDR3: CASAGATWGDTQYF. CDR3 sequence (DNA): TGTGCCAGCGCGGGGGCCACTTGGGGGGATACGCAGTATTTT.

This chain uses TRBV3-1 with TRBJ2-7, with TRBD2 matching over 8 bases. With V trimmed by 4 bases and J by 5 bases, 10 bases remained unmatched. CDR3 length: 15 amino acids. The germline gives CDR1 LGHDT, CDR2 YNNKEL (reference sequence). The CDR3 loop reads CASSLKTSVFDEQYF. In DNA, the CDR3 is TGTGCCAGCAGCCTGAAGACTAGCGTATTTGACGAGCAGTACTTC.

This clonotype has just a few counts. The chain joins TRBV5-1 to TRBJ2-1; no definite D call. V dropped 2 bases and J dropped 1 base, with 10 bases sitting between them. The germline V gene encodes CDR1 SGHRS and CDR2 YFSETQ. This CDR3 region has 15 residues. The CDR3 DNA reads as TGCGCCAGCAGCTTCTTGGCGGATTCCTACAATGAGCAGTTCTTC. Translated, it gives CASSFLADSYNEQFF.

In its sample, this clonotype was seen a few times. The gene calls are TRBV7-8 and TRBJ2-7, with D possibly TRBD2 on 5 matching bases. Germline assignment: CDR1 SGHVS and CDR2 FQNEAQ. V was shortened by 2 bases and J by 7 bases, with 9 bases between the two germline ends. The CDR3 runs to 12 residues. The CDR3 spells CASSLNGMEQYF. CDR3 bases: TGTGCCAGCAGCTTAAACGGGATGGAGCAGTACTTC.

This CDR3 is CASSLTGLPTQYF. The CDR3, as DNA: TGTGCCAGCAGCTTAACGGGACTACCCACGCAGTATTTT. V gene TRBV11-3 combines with J gene TRBJ2-3; 7 bases agree with TRBD2. The CDR3 covers 13 residues. Germline V gene lookup returns CDR1 SGHNT and CDR2 YENEEA. V was clipped by 2 bases and J by 9 bases; unmatched bases: 5.

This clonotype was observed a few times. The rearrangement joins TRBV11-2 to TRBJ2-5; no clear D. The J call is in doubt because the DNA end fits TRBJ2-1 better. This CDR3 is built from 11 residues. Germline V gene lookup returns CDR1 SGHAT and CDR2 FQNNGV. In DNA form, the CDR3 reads TGTGCCAGCGCGATGTACAATGAGCAGTTCTTC. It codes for CASAMYNEQFF.

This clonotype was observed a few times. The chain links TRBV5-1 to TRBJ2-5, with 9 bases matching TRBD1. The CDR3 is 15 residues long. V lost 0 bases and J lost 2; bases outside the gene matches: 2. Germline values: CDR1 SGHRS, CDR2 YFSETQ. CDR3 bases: TGCGCCAGCAGCTTGGTGGGACAGGGACAAGAGACCCAGTACTTC. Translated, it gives CASSLVGQGQETQYF.

The CDR3 sequence is CASSLYGETGWYEQYF. DNA of the CDR3: TGTGCCAGCAGTTTGTACGGCGAGACAGGGTGGTACGAGCAGTACTTC. V usage is TRBV27 and J usage is TRBJ2-7, with 7 bases that match TRBD1. V trimming: 3 bases; J trimming: 4 bases; junction bases outside the gene matches: 12. The CDR3 has 16 residues. CDR1 and CDR2 from the germline V gene are MNHEY and SMNVEV (reference sequence).

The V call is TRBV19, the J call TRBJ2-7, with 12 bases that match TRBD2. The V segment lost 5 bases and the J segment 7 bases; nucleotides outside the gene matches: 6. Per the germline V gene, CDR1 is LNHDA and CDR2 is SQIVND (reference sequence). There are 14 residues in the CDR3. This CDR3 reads CASSVTSGSVEQYF. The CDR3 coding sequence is TGTGCCAGTAGTGTGACTAGCGGGAGTGTAGAGCAGTACTTC.

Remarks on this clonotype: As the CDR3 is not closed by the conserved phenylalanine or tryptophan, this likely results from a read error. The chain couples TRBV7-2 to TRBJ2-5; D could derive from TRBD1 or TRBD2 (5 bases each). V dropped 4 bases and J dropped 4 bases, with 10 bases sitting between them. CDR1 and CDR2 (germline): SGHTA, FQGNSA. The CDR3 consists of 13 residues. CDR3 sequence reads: CASSSRGRETQYC. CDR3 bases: TGTGCCAGCAGCTCCCGGGGACGAGAGACCCAGTACTGC.

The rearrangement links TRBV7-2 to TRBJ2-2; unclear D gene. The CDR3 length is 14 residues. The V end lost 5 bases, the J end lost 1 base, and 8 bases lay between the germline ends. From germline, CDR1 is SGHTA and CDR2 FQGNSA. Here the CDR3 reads CASSTGWNTGELFF. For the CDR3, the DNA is TGTGCCAGCAGCACGGGCTGGAACACCGGGGAGCTGTTTTTT.

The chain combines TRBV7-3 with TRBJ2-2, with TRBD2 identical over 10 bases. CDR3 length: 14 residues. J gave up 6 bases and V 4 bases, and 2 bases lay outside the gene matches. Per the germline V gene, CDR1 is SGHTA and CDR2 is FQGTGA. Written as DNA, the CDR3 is TGTGCCAGCAGCTCTAGCGGGAGAGCCGGGGAGCTGTTTTTT. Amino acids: CASSSSGRAGELFF.

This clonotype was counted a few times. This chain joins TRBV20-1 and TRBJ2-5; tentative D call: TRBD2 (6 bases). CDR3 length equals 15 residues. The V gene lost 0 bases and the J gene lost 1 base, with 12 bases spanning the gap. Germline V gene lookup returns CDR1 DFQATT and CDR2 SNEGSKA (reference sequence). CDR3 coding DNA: TGCAGTGCTAGAGATTTAGGCGGGGCCCAAGAGACCCAGTACTTC. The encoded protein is CSARDLGGAQETQYF.

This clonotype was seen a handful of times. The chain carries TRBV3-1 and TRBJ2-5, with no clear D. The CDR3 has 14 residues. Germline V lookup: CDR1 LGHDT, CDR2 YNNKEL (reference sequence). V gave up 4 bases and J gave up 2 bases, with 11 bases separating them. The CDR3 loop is CASSPTKHQETQYF. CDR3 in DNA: TGTGCCAGCAGCCCGACCAAACATCAAGAGACCCAGTACTTC.

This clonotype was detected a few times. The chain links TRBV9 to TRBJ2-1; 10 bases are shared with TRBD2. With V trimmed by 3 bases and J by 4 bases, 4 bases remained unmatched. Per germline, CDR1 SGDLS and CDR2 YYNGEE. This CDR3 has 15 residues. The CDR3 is CASSAGTSDYNEQFF. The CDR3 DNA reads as TGTGCCAGCAGCGCCGGGACTAGCGATTACAATGAGCAGTTCTTC. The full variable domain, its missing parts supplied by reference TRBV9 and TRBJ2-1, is DSGVTQTPKHLITATGQRVTLRCSPRSGDLSVYWYQQSLDQGLQFLIQYYNGEERAKGNILERFSAQQFPDLHSELNLSSLELGDSALYFCASSAGTSDYNEQFFGPGTRLTVL.

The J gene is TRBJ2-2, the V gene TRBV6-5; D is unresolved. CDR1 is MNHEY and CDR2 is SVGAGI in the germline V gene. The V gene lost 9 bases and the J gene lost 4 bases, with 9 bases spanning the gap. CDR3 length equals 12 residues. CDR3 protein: CASGIGTGELFF. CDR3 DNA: TGTGCCAGTGGTATCGGCACCGGGGAGCTGTTTTTT.

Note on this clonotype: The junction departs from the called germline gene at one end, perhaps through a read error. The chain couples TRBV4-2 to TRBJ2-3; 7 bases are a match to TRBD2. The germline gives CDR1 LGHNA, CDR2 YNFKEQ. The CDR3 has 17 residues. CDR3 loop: CASSQKSSGRSTDTQYF. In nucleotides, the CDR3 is TGTGCCAGCAGCCAAAAATCTAGCGGAAGGAGCACAGATACACAGTATTTT.

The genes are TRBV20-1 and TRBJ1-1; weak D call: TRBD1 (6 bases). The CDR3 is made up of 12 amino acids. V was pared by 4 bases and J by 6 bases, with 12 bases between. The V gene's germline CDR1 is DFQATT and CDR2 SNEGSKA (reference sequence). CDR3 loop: CSATQGLAEAFF. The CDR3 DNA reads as TGCAGTGCTACACAGGGTCTGGCTGAAGCTTTCTTT.